The 17 T cell receptor beta chains below all came from one sample that was sequenced in a study of blood T cell repertoires in COVID-19. Using immunoSEQ multiplex PCR, the repertoire was profiled, and TCRdb retains in-frame clones only, with some absent. The sample lists tens of thousands of clones; more than 70% were seen once. The specimen sequenced was peripheral blood. Source of these receptors: a human donor in a cohort sampled during active COVID-19.

The chain recombines TRBV5-1 with TRBJ2-7; 7 positions match TRBD1. This CDR3 has 16 amino acids. V was clipped by 5 bases and J by 3 bases; unmatched bases: 14. Germline CDR1 and CDR2: SGHRS and YFSETQ. CDR3 nucleotide sequence: TGCGCCAGCAGTTCCGGGACAGCCGGCTCCGGCTACGAGCAGTACTTC. It encodes CASSSGTAGSGYEQYF.

This clone showed up just once. The V and J genes are TRBV30 and TRBJ1-4; perhaps TRBD1 as D (6 bases). Trimming removed 5 bases at V and 4 bases at J, with 8 bases between. Germline V lookup: CDR1 GTSNPN, CDR2 SVGIG (reference sequence). This CDR3 has 12 residues. In nucleotides, the CDR3 is TGTGCCTGGGGACAGAATAATGAAAAACTGTTTTTT. Protein: CAWGQNNEKLFF.

The chain employs TRBV5-1 and TRBJ1-4, with D perhaps matching TRBD1 (5 bases). Germline values: CDR1 SGHRS, CDR2 YFSETQ. V was pared by 4 bases and J by 6 bases, with 19 bases between. CDR3 length: 16 residues. The CDR3 bases are TGCGCCAGCAGCCCCCAAGGGGCCCCTAAGGATGAAAAACTGTTTTTT. Protein: CASSPQGAPKDEKLFF.

This chain uses TRBV6-6 with TRBJ2-7; 8 nucleotides agree with TRBD2. The V gene end was trimmed by 7 bases and the J gene end by 0 bases; junction bases not matched to a gene: 2. The germline V gene encodes CDR1 MNHNY and CDR2 SVGAGI (reference sequence). CDR3 length: 13 amino acids. The DNA for the CDR3 is TGTGCCAGCAATCTAGCGGGCTCCTACGAGCAGTACTTC. Residues: CASNLAGSYEQYF.

The chain uses TRBV6-5 and TRBJ1-4; 7 bases are a match to TRBD1. Trimming took 4 bases from V and 8 from J; bases not matched to a gene: 7. Per germline, CDR1 MNHEY and CDR2 SVGAGI. There are 14 residues in the CDR3. The DNA for the CDR3 is TGTGCCAGCAGTTCGTCCAGGGGGGACGAAAAACTGTTTTTT. It encodes CASSSSRGDEKLFF.

The chain carries TRBV20-1 and TRBJ2-7; 7 bases line up with TRBD2. The trim removed 3 bases at V and 3 bases at J, leaving 2 bases unmatched. CDR3 length equals 12 residues. Germline assignment: CDR1 DFQATT and CDR2 SNEGSKA (reference sequence). The CDR3 protein is CSASKRDYEQYF. In nucleotides, the CDR3 is TGCAGTGCTAGTAAGCGGGACTACGAGCAGTACTTC.

This clone was detected only a few times. This chain joins TRBV5-5 and TRBJ2-5; 11 bases are shared with TRBD1. With V trimmed by 3 bases and J by 0 bases, 4 bases remained unmatched. Germline CDR1 and CDR2: SGHKS and YYEKEE (reference sequence). This CDR3 is built from 16 residues. The CDR3 DNA is TGTGCCAGCAGCTACGGGACAGGGGGTTACCAAGAGACCCAGTACTTC. Its protein is CASSYGTGGYQETQYF.

This sequence joins TRBV7-9 and TRBJ1-3; D not certain. V was shortened by 5 bases and J by 4 bases, with 12 bases between the two germline ends. CDR1 and CDR2 (germline): SEHNR, FQNEAQ (reference sequence). The CDR3 is made up of 14 amino acids. CDR3 bases: TGTGCCAGCAGCCTGGTTAACACGGGAAACACCATATATTTT. The encoded protein is CASSLVNTGNTIYF.

The J gene is TRBJ1-2, the V gene TRBV27; weak D call: TRBD1 (6 bases). This CDR3 has 14 residues. The V end lost 4 bases, the J end lost 2 bases, and 11 bases lay between the germline ends. Germline CDR1 and CDR2: MNHEY and SMNVEV (reference sequence). The CDR3 protein is CASSSPDRNYGYTF. Here the CDR3 DNA reads TGTGCCAGCAGTTCTCCAGACAGGAACTATGGCTACACCTTC.

This clone has just a few counts. The chain carries TRBV2 and TRBJ2-7; D is unclear. Germline V CDR1 and CDR2: SNHLY, FYNNEI. The CDR3 is made up of 12 amino acids. V was shortened by 9 bases and J by 6 bases, with 15 bases between the two germline ends. DNA of the CDR3: TGTGCCAGAAAAGCCTCAGGTGCCGAGCAGTACTTC. Translated: CARKASGAEQYF.

The table lists this clone with a count of one. The CDR3 here is CASSYLGAVEAFF. In nucleotides, the CDR3 is TGTGCCAGCAGTTATCTGGGGGCCGTTGAAGCTTTCTTT. The V gene is TRBV6-2 or TRBV6-3, the J gene TRBJ1-1; D possibly corresponds to TRBD1 (6 bases). Germline V CDR1 and CDR2: MNHEY, SVGEGT. Trimming stripped 3 bases from V and 7 bases from J, with 12 bases between. The CDR3 extends over 13 amino acids.

This clone was recorded once. V usage is TRBV5-6 and J usage is TRBJ2-3, with TRBD2 matching over 8 bases. Per germline, CDR1 SGHDT and CDR2 YYEEEE. The length of the CDR3 is 15 residues. J lost 5 bases, V lost 0 bases, and 5 bases had no gene match. The CDR3 nucleotides are TGTGCCAGCAGCTTGGGGCCCGCGGGAGGAGATACGCAGTATTTT. Translation: CASSLGPAGGDTQYF.

This clone came up a few times. This chain joins TRBV7-8 and TRBJ1-4; D remains ambiguous. The germline V and J ends were trimmed by 1 base and 7 bases, with 13 bases remaining between them. Germline lookup yields CDR1 SGHVS and CDR2 FQNEAQ. This CDR3 is built from 15 residues. In DNA form, the CDR3 reads TGTGCCAGCAGCTTAGGGGGAGCAGAGGGTGAAAAACTGTTTTTT. It encodes CASSLGGAEGEKLFF.

The chain couples TRBV18 to TRBJ2-2; tentative D call: TRBD1 (6 bases). Germline lookup yields CDR1 KGHSH and CDR2 LQKENI. CDR3 size: 18 residues. V lost 2 bases, J lost 8 bases, and 24 bases lay in between. CDR3 protein: CASSPTPMTGEGSGELFF. DNA for the CDR3: TGTGCCAGCTCACCAACCCCGATGACAGGCGAAGGATCGGGGGAGCTGTTTTTT. Using reference TRBV18 and TRBJ2-2 for the parts outside the CDR3, the full variable domain is NAGVMQNPRHLVRRRGQEARLRCSPMKGHSHVYWYRQLPEEGLKFMVYLQKENIIDESGMPKERFSAEFPKEGPSILRIQQVVRGDSAAYFCASSPTPMTGEGSGELFFGEGSRLTVL.

J is TRBJ2-3 and V is TRBV4-2; 8 bases align to TRBD2. The germline V gene encodes CDR1 LGHNA and CDR2 YNFKEQ. V was pared by 6 bases and J by 1 base, with 6 bases of the junction left unmatched. This CDR3 has 15 amino acids. CDR3 sequence: CASSVGLAGTDTQYF. The CDR3 DNA reads as TGTGCCAGCAGTGTCGGACTAGCCGGCACAGATACGCAGTATTTT.

CDR3 in DNA: TGTGCCACCAGTGATTCCCGACAGGGAGAAACTCAGCCCCAGCATTTT. This gives the protein CATSDSRQGETQPQHF. The rearrangement uses TRBV24-1 and TRBJ1-5; TRBD1 matches 7 bases. CDR1 is KGHDR, CDR2 SFDVKD, per germline. After removal of 2 bases from V and 6 bases from J, the junction contained 9 bases not matched to a gene. CDR3 size: 16 residues.

As to this clone: At one end, the junction sequence differs from germline, possibly due to a read error. This sample also contains other DNA sequences that code for the same CDR3. CDR3 bases: TGCGCCAGCAGCTGGGGACAAACGAACACTGAAGCTTTTTTT. It specifies CASSWGQTNTEAFF. This sequence joins TRBV5-1 and TRBJ1-1; weak D call: TRBD1 (6 bases). From germline, CDR1 is SGHRS and CDR2 YFSETQ. The CDR3 spans 14 residues.